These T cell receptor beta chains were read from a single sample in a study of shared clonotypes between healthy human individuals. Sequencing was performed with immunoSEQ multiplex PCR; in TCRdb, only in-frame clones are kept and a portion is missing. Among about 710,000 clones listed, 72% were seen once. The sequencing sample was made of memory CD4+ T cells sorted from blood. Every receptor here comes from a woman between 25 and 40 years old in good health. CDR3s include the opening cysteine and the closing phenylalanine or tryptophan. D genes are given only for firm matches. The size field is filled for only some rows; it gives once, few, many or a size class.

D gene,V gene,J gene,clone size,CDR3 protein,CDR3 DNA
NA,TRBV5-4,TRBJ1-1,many,CASSLLSRNTEAFF,TGTGCCAGCAGCTTATTATCTAGGAACACTGAAGCTTTCTTT
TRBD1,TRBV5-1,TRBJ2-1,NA,CASSLGQGAVDEQFF,TGCGCCAGCAGCTTGGGTCAGGGGGCTGTCGATGAGCAGTTCTTC
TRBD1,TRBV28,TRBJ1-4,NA,CASTPTTGGNEKLFF,TGTGCCAGCACCCCGACGACAGGGGGAAATGAAAAACTGTTTTTT
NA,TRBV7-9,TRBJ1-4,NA,CASTGTSGGGVEKLFF,TGTGCCAGCACCGGCACTTCGGGGGGAGGCGTAGAAAAACTGTTTTTT
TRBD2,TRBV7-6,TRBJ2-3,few,CASSRGLAGDADTQYF,TGTGCCAGCAGCAGGGGGCTAGCGGGAGACGCAGATACGCAGTATTTT
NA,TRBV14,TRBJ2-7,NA,CASSPVGLGLYEQYF,TGTGCCAGCAGTCCGGTGGGATTGGGCCTCTACGAGCAGTACTTC
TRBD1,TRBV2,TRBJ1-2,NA,CASTVTGANYGYTF,TGTGCCAGCACTGTGACAGGGGCAAACTATGGCTACACCTTC
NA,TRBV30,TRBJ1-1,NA,CAWWGSKLSNTEAFF,TGTGCCTGGTGGGGTTCGAAGCTTAGTAACACTGAAGCTTTCTTT
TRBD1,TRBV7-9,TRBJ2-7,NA,CASSLVRQGIHEQYF,TGTGCCAGCAGCTTAGTGAGACAGGGGATCCACGAGCAGTACTTC
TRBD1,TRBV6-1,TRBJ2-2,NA,CASSLGTANTGELFF,TGTGCCAGCAGCCTTGGGACAGCGAACACCGGGGAGCTGTTTTTT
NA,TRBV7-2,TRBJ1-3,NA,CASSGKGQGGGNTIYF,TGTGCCAGCAGCGGCAAGGGGCAGGGAGGTGGAAACACCATATATTTT
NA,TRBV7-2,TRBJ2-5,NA,CASSLDPTSTETQYF,TGTGCCAGCAGCTTAGACCCGACTAGTACTGAGACCCAGTACTTC
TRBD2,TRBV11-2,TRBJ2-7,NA,CASSRRTSSSYEQYF,TGTGCCAGCAGCCGAAGGACTAGTAGCTCCTACGAGCAGTACTTC
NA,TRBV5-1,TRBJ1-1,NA,CASSGLQGLGYTEAFF,TGCGCCAGCAGCGGCCTACAGGGATTGGGATACACTGAAGCTTTCTTT
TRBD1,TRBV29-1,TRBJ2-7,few,CSVRDRYYEQYF,TGCAGCGTGAGGGACAGGTACTACGAGCAGTACTTC
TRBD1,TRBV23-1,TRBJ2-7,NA,CASSLGQDRFDEQYF,TGCGCCAGCAGTCTGGGACAGGATCGGTTTGACGAGCAGTACTTC